In its sample, the clone carrying this T cell receptor beta chain was seen a few times. Its antigen remains unknown. This entry belongs to a study of cytomegalovirus exposure and HLA in healthy donors. General study results and limits: The authors listed 150 to 200 TCR beta chains as cytomegalovirus-associated. In an earlier analysis, in around 590 donors, most V segments appeared productive either ~90% or ~30% of the time. Immune exposure information available was restricted to CMV serostatus. Among TCR beta chains of equal frequency, HLA-associated ones were more clonally expanded in a later analysis.

60 Vbeta and 13 Jbeta primers were used in PCR. TCRdb's table, derived via immunoSEQ multiplex PCR, lists solely in-frame clones and lacks some. The table has 90,000 to 120,000 clones, approximately 73% seen once; the top ten hold 7.8%. The germline V and J ends were trimmed by 6 bases and 3 bases, with 9 bases remaining between them. The CDR3 extends over 13 amino acids. Germline lookup yields CDR1 SNHLY and CDR2 FYNNEI. V is TRBV2 and J is TRBJ2-1; perhaps TRBD2 as D (7 bases). This sequence was found in a young man in good health and CMV-seronegative. Sequencing used PBMCs. CDR3 loop: CASSGGLYNEQFF. Here the CDR3 DNA reads TGTGCCAGCAGCGGGGGGCTCTACAATGAGCAGTTCTTC.